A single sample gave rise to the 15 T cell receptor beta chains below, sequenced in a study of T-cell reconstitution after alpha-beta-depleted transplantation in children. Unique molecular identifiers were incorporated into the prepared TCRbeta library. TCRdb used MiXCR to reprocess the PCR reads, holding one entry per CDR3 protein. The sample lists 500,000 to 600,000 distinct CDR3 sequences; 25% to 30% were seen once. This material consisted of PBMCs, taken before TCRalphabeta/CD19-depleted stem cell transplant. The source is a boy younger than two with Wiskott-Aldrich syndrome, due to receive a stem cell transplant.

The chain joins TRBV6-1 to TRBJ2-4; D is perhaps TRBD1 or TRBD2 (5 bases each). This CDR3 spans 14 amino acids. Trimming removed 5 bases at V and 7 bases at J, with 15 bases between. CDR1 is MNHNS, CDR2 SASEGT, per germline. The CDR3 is CASSRTSGANIQYF. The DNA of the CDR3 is TGTGCCAGCAGTCGGACCTCCGGGGCGAACATTCAGTACTTC.

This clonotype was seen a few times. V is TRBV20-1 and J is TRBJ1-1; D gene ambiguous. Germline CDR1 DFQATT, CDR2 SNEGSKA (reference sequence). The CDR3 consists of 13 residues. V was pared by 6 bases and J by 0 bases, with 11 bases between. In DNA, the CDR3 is TGCAGTGCCCCACGGAATTTGAACACTGAAGCTTTCTTT. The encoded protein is CSAPRNLNTEAFF.

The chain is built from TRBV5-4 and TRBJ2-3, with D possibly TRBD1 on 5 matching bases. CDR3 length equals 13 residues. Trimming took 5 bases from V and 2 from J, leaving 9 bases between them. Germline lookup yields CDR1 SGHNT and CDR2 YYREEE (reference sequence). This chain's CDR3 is CASSDRNTDTQYF. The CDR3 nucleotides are TGTGCCAGCAGTGACAGAAACACAGATACGCAGTATTTT.

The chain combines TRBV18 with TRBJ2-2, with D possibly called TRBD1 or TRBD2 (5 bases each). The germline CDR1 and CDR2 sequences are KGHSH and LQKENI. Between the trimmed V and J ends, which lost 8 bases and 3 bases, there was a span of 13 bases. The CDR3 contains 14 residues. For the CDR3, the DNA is TGTGCCAGCAGCATCCGGGGCGACACCGGGGAGCTGTTTTTT. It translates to CASSIRGDTGELFF.

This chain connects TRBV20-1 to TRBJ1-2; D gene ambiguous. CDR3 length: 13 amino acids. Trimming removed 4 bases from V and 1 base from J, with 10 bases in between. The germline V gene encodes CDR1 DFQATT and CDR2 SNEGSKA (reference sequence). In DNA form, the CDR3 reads TGCAGTGCTAAGCGCGAGGGTAACTATGGCTACACCTTC. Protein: CSAKREGNYGYTF.

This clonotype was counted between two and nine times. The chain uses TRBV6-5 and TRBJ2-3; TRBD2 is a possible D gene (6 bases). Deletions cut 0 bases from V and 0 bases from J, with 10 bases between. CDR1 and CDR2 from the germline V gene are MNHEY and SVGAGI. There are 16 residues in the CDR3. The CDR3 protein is CASSYSPGASTDTQYF. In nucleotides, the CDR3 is TGTGCCAGCAGTTACTCGCCGGGAGCTAGCACAGATACGCAGTATTTT.

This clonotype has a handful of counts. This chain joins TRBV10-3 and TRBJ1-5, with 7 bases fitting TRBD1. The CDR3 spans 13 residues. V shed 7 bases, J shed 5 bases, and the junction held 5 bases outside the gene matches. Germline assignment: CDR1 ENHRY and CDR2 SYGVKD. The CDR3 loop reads CAITQGGDQPQHF. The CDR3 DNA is TGTGCCATCACCCAGGGGGGAGATCAGCCCCAGCATTTT.

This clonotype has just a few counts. The CDR3 region is CASSQRTAYNEQFF. The DNA of the CDR3 is TGCGCCAGCAGCCAGCGGACAGCCTACAATGAGCAGTTCTTC. This sequence joins TRBV4-1 and TRBJ2-1; a possible D gene is TRBD1 (6 bases). Per the germline V gene, CDR1 is MGHRA and CDR2 is YSYEKL. The ends were cut back, 3 bases at V and 2 bases at J, with 8 bases in the middle. This CDR3 comprises 14 residues.

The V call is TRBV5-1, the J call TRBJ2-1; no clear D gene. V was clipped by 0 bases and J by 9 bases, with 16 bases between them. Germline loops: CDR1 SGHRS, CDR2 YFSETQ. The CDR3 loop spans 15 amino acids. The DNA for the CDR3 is TGCGCCAGCAGCTTGGCCCGGGCTAGTAACGGTGAGCAGTTCTTC. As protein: CASSLARASNGEQFF.

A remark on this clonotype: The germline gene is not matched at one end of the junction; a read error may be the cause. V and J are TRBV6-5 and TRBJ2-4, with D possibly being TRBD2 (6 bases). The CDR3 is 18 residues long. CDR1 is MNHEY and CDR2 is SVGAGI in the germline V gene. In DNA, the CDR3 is TGTGCCAGCAGTTGGGGCGAAAGTGGGAGGAAAGCCGAAAACATTCAGTACTTC. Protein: CASSWGESGRKAENIQYF.

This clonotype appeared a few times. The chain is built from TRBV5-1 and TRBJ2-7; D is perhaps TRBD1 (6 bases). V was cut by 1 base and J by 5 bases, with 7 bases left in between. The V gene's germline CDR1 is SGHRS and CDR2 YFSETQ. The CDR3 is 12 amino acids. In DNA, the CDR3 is TGCGCCAGCAGCTTGTACAGGGACGAGCAGTACTTC. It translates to CASSLYRDEQYF. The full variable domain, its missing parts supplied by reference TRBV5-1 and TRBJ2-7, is KAGVTQTPRYLIKTRGQQVTLSCSPISGHRSVSWYQQTPGQGLQFLFEYFSETQRNKGNFPGRFSGRQFSNSRSEMNVSTLELGDSALYLCASSLYRDEQYFGPGTRLTVT.

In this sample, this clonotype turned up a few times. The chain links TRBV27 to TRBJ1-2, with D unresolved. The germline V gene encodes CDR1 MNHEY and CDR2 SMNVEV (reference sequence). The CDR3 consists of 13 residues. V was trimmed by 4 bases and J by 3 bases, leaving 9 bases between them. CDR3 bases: TGTGCCAGCAGTTCCGTGACCGACTATGGCTACACCTTC. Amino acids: CASSSVTDYGYTF.

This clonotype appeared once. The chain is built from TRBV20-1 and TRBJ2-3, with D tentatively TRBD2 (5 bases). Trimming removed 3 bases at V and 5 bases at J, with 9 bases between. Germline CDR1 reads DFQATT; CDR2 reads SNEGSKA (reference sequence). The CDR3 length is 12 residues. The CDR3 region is CSASKAGDTQYF. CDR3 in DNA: TGCAGTGCTAGTAAGGCGGGAGATACGCAGTATTTT.

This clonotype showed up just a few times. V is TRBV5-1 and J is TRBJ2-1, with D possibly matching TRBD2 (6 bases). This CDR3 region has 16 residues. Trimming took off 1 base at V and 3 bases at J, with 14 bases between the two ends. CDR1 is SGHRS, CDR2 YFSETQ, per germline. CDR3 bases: TGCGCCAGCAGCTTGAGTGGCGGGGCGTTCTACAATGAGCAGTTCTTC. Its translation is CASSLSGGAFYNEQFF.

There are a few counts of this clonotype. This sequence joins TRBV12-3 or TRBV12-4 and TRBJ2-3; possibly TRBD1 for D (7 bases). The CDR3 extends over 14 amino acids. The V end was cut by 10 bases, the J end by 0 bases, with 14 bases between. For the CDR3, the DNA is TGTGCCACCTCCCAGGGGGGTAGCACAGATACGCAGTATTTT. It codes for CATSQGGSTDTQYF.